This T cell receptor (beta chain) was retrieved from a study of CD8+ T cells in alopecia areata. V dropped 1 base and J dropped 11 bases, with 11 bases sitting between them. The CDR3 has 11 residues. The germline gives CDR1 GTSNPN, CDR2 SVGIG (reference sequence). Extraction and reverse transcription of RNA yielded cDNA as the sequencing template. Generated by immunoSEQ multiplex PCR, the TCRdb table keeps only in-frame clones and is missing some. The table records over 120,000 clones, roughly three fifths of them present only once. This sequence originates from a human donor with alopecia areata. This rearrangement joins TRBV30 to TRBJ1-1; no clear D gene. The input for sequencing was CD4+ T cells sorted from blood, taken at week 0. CDR3 DNA: TGTGCCTGGAGTGGCGCCATTTGGGCTTTCTTT. It codes for CAWSGAIWAFF.